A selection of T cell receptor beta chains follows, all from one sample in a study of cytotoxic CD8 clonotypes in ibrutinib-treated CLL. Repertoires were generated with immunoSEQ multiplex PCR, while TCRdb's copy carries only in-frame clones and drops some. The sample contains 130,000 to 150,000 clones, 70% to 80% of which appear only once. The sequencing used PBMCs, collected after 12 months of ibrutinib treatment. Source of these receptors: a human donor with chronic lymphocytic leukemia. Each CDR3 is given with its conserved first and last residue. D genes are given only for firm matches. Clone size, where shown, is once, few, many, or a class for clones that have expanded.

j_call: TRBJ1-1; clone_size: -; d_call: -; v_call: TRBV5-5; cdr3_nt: TGTGCCAGCAGCCAGAGGAACACTGAAGCTTTCTTT; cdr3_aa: CASSQRNTEAFF
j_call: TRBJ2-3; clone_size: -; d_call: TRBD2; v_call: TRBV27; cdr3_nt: TGTGCCAGCAGCCCACTAGCGGTATCCTCCACAGATACGCAGTATTTT; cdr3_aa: CASSPLAVSSTDTQYF
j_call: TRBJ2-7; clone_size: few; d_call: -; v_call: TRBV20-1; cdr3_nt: TGCAGTGCTAGGTTACGGGGCGAGCAGTACTTC; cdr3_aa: CSARLRGEQYF
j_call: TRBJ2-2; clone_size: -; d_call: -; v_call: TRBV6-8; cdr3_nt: TGTGCCAGCAGACCCGGACGAAGTGCCGGGGAGCTGTTTTTT; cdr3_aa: CASRPGRSAGELFF
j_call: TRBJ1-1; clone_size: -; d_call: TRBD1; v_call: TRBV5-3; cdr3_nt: TGTGCCAGAAGCTTGGACAGGGGGCGAGGGAACACTGAAGCTTTCTTT; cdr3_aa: CARSLDRGRGNTEAFF
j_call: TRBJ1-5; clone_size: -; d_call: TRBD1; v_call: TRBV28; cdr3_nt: TGTGCCAGCAGTACAGGGGTTGTGGGTCAGCCCCAGCATTTT; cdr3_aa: CASSTGVVGQPQHF
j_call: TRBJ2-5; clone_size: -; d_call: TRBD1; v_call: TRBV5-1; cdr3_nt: TGCGCCAGCGCCGACGTACAGGGGGCAGGGGAGACCCAGTACTTC; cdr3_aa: CASADVQGAGETQYF
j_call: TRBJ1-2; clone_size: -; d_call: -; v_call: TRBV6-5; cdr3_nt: TGTGCCAGCAGTTACTCGGACAGTATCTATGGCTACACCTTC; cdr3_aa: CASSYSDSIYGYTF
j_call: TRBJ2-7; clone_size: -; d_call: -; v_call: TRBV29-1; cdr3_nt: TGCAGCGTTTTAACCAGAACCTCCTACGAGCAGTACTTC; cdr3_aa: CSVLTRTSYEQYF
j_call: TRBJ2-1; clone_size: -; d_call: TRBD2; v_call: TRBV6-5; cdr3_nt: TGTGCCAGCAGTTACCAGCGGGAGTTCTACAATGAGCAGTTCTTC; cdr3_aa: CASSYQREFYNEQFF
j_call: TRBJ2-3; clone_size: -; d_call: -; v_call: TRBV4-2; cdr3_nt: TGTGCCAGCAGCCAAGATACGCAATCAGATACGCAGTATTTT; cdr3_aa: CASSQDTQSDTQYF
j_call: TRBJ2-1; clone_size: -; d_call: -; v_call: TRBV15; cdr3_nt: TGTGCCACCAGCTTTCCCCCAAGAGGCTCCTACAATGAGCAGTTCTTC; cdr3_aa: CATSFPPRGSYNEQFF
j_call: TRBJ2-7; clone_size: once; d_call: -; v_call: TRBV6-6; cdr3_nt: TGTGCCAGCAGCTCGAGGGACGGGGAGGAGGCCTACGAGCAGTACTTC; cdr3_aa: CASSSRDGEEAYEQYF
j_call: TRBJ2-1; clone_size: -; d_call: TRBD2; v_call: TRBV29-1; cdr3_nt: TGCAGCGTTGAGAAGTGGGGCGGGAGGGCCGGCAATGAGCAGTTCTTC; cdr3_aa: CSVEKWGGRAGNEQFF
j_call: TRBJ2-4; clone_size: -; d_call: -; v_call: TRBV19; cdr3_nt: TGTGCCAGTAGTATAGATAGGGGGTTAGAAAACATTCAGTACTTC; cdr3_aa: CASSIDRGLENIQYF
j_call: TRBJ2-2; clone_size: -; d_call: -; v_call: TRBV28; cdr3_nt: TGTGCCAGCAGTTTAGTACTAAAAACCGGGGAGCTGTTTTTT; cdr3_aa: CASSLVLKTGELFF
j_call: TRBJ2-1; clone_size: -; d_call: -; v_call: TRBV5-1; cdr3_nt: TGCGCCAGCAGCTTGTCCAGTTACAATGAGCAGTTCTTC; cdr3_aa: CASSLSSYNEQFF
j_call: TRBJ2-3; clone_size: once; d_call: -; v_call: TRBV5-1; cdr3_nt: TGCGCCAGCAGCTTGGGCCCAGGGCTACGCACAGATACGCAGTATTTT; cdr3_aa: CASSLGPGLRTDTQYF
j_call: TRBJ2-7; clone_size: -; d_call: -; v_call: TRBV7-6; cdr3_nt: TGTGCCAGCAGCTTCGGTAGCGGATACGAGCAGTACTTC; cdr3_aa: CASSFGSGYEQYF
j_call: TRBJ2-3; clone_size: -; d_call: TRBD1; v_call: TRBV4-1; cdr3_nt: TGCGCCAGCAGCCAAGATGGAAAGACGGACAGGGGGTGGACAGATACGCAGTATTTT; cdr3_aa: CASSQDGKTDRGWTDTQYF
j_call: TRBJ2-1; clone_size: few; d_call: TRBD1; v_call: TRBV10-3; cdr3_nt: TGTGCCATCAGTCAAGGGACAGGGGTCACTGAGCAGTTCTTC; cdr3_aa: CAISQGTGVTEQFF
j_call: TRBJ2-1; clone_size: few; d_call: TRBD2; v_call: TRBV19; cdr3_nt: TGTGCCAGTAGTAACCCTAGCGGGACGGAGCAGTTCTTC; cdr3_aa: CASSNPSGTEQFF
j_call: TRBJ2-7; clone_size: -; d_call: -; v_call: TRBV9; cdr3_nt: TGTGCCAGCAGCCCCCTCCAGACATCTTTTGAGCAGTACTTC; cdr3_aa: CASSPLQTSFEQYF
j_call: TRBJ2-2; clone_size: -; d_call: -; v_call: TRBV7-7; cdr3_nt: TGTGCCAGCAGCGTCTCGGCTGCCGGGGAGCTGTTTTTT; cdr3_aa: CASSVSAAGELFF
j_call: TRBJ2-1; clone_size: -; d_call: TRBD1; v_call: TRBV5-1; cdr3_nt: TGCGCCAGCAGCCGCGGACAGGGTCAGGATGAGCAGTTCTTC; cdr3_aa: CASSRGQGQDEQFF